The rows below give T cell receptor beta chains drawn from one sample of a study of spatial heterogeneity in lung cancer. TCRdb re-derived calls from the 5' RACE reads in MiXCR, one entry per CDR3 protein. The sample has tens of thousands of distinct CDR3 sequences, 13% seen once. The sample consisted of PBMCs, taken at surgery. These receptors were taken from a male donor with early-stage non-small cell lung cancer. Each CDR3 is given with its conserved first and last residue. Each record gives: J gene, clone size, V gene, D gene, CDR3 protein. A D gene is named only where the DNA matches it firmly. The size field is filled for only some rows; it gives once, few, many or a size class.

TRBJ2-7 few TRBV28 TRBD1 CASSLGGTGGDEQYF
TRBJ1-1 few TRBV30 . CAWTLWAEAFF
TRBJ1-5 many TRBV5-1 . CASSQNSDQPQHF
TRBJ1-2 few TRBV4-3 . CASSQDGGAALRTF
TRBJ1-5 . TRBV24-1 . CATSDLKGFPQHF
TRBJ1-2 . TRBV27 . CAAWGGRDGYTF
TRBJ2-1 . TRBV2 . CASTNYNEQFF
TRBJ2-7 . TRBV7-2 . CASSPNGYQGGEQYF
TRBJ2-7 many TRBV12-3/TRBV12-4 TRBD2 CASSQRGVTYEQYF
TRBJ2-5 few TRBV27 . CASSLSMAEETQYF
TRBJ2-7 many TRBV4-1 . CASSQERRGVEQYF
TRBJ2-5 many TRBV9 . CASSVSPPETQYF
TRBJ2-2 . TRBV7-8 . CASSPRTGRDTGELFF
TRBJ2-3 few TRBV7-2 . CASSPNVGRDTQYF
TRBJ1-4 few TRBV20-1 TRBD1 CSAPDRGNEKLFF
TRBJ2-7 few TRBV6-2/TRBV6-3 TRBD2 CASSYSRTSGQYEQYF
TRBJ2-6 . TRBV11-1 . CASSLAQAGANVLTF
TRBJ1-5 . TRBV27 . CASRGSNGVNQPQHF
TRBJ2-1 . TRBV6-5 TRBD2 CASSRTSGSSNEQFF
TRBJ2-1 . TRBV19 . CASTPSPSYNEQFF
TRBJ2-1 few TRBV6-1 . CACGDNEQFF
TRBJ1-2 many TRBV5-4 . CASSPGRAYGYTF
TRBJ2-2 once TRBV5-1 TRBD1 CASKDRDTGELFF
TRBJ2-1 many TRBV29-1 TRBD2 CSVVGLAEALSINEQFF
TRBJ2-1 . TRBV7-9 . CASSTLGTQRGEQFF
TRBJ2-5 few TRBV5-1 TRBD1 CASSVGQGIGGETQYF
TRBJ2-7 . TRBV7-9 . CASSFDRAVHEQYF
TRBJ2-3 few TRBV6-1 . CASSVQDIFADTQYF
TRBJ2-1 many TRBV27 TRBD2 CASSLLGLGDEQFF
TRBJ2-3 . TRBV20-1 . CSARTTTDTQYF
TRBJ2-3 many TRBV24-1 . CATSDLGGGTDTQYF
TRBJ2-1 many TRBV6-2/TRBV6-3 TRBD2 CASTAGVTYNEQFF
TRBJ1-2 . TRBV6-2/TRBV6-3 . CASSFGRNYGYTF
TRBJ2-7 . TRBV20-1 . CSIPLGDRYEQYF
TRBJ1-2 many TRBV6-6 . CASTTESNYGYTF
TRBJ2-3 . TRBV12-3/TRBV12-4 TRBD2 CASRDSGSMTDTQYF
TRBJ2-7 . TRBV30 . CAWSLGSQQYF
TRBJ2-3 . TRBV27 TRBD2 CASSLAGAELDTQYF
TRBJ1-1 few TRBV6-5 TRBD1 CASRLTGGRMNTEAFF
TRBJ2-7 many TRBV5-1 . CASSLGGYYYEQYF
TRBJ1-3 . TRBV20-1 . CSARVPEVSGNTIYF
TRBJ2-7 . TRBV5-5 TRBD1 CASSFRDRVGSEQYF
TRBJ2-1 . TRBV5-5 . CASRNRETYNEQFF
TRBJ2-2 many TRBV27 . CASSLPPTGELFF
TRBJ1-1 . TRBV6-2/TRBV6-3 . CASSYVQGVTEAFF
TRBJ2-2 many TRBV18 . CASSPMANTGELFF
TRBJ2-2 . TRBV6-6 . CASSYSWQGGSGELFF
TRBJ2-1 . TRBV19 . CASSINRYEEQFF